This T cell receptor (beta chain) was found in a study of cytotoxic CD8 clonotypes in ibrutinib-treated CLL. Sequencing was performed with immunoSEQ multiplex PCR; in TCRdb, only in-frame clones are kept and a portion is missing. This sample has fewer than 400,000 clones, with 67% found just once. Material: PBMCs, obtained after 36 months of ibrutinib treatment. The sequence was obtained from a human donor with chronic lymphocytic leukemia.

The CDR3 sequence: CASSPRHGSYEQYF. CDR3 nucleotide sequence: TGTGCCAGCTCACCACGCCACGGATCCTACGAGCAGTACTTC. This chain uses TRBV18 with TRBJ2-7; no reliable D call. Trimming pared 1 base from V and 1 base from J, leaving 8 bases between. The germline V gene encodes CDR1 KGHSH and CDR2 LQKENI. This CDR3 spans 14 amino acids.